The sequence of this T cell receptor (beta chain) was determined in a study of blood T cell repertoires in COVID-19. This table comes from immunoSEQ multiplex PCR, and its TCRdb copy is limited to in-frame clones, with some not included. The sample carries some 270,000 clones, 90% recorded once. V was clipped by 6 bases and J by 2 bases, with 11 bases between them. The CDR3 is made up of 13 amino acids. CDR1 and CDR2 from the germline V gene are MRHNA and SNTAGT. This chain uses TRBV6-4 with TRBJ2-7; a weak D match, TRBD1 (5 bases). The sequence came from an older woman with COVID-19, enrolled during active disease. The specimen was peripheral blood. The CDR3 DNA reads TGTGCCAGCAGATCCGGACATACCTACGAGCAGTACTTC. Its protein product is CASRSGHTYEQYF.